The 23 T cell receptor beta chains below all came from one sample that was sequenced in a study of T cells in women clearing cervical HPV infection. The table came from immunoSEQ multiplex PCR; TCRdb's copy has only in-frame clones and leaves some out. The data show tens of thousands of clones, and the top ten clones hold around 1.6%. The sequencing sample was made of blood buffy coat. The receptor source for this set is a woman between 18 and 69 years old with a cervical HPV16 infection that either progressed to CIN3+ or cleared (not recorded which).

Comment on this clone: The CDR3 end falls 3 residues outside the read, so it is completed with the germline J gene. This chain uses TRBV19 with TRBJ2-3; D remains unclear. Germline assignment: CDR1 LNHDA and CDR2 SQIVND (reference sequence). This CDR3 has 13 amino acids. The V end was cut by 2 bases, the J end by 1 base, with 4 bases between. CDR3 loop: CASSITGTDTQYF. The part of the CDR3 DNA that was read is TGTGCCAGTAGTATAACAGGCACAGATACG.

Turning to this clone: The read ends 3 residues before the CDR3 terminus; that terminus is restored from the germline J gene. This chain connects TRBV2 to TRBJ1-4, with D possibly being TRBD1 (6 bases). Germline CDR1 reads SNHLY; CDR2 reads FYNNEI. V lost 2 bases to trimming and J lost 7 bases, with 11 bases between them. The CDR3 loop spans 14 amino acids. The CDR3 loop is CASSEKRGSEKLFF. The DNA read from the CDR3 is TGTGCCAGCAGTGAAAAAAGGGGGTCTGAAAAA.

On this clone itself: The missing CDR3 end, 3 residues past where the read stops, is filled in from the germline J gene. The chain uses TRBV20-1 and TRBJ2-5; the D gene is possibly TRBD1 (5 bases). Looked up from germline, CDR1 is DFQATT and CDR2 is SNEGSKA (reference sequence). The CDR3 length is 14 residues. V was clipped by 5 bases and J by 2 bases, with 15 bases between them. CDR3 residues: CSAPPDSIQETQYF. The sequenced part of the CDR3 DNA is TGCAGTGCTCCCCCTGACAGCATTCAAGAGACC.

The CDR3 DNA, read in part, is TGTGCCAGCAGCCCCCAGACAGTGACCGGGGAG. Translation gives CASSPQTVTGE. The whole CDR3 region reads CASSPQTVTGELFF. The chain recombines TRBV7-3 with TRBJ2-2; maybe TRBD1 (5 bases). The CDR3 goes on 3 residues after the read ends, and that part is filled in from the germline J gene. Per germline, CDR1 SGHTA and CDR2 FQGTGA. The CDR3 is 14 amino acids. V dropped 5 bases and J dropped 5 bases, with 12 bases sitting between them.

Details on this clone: The read stops 3 residues short of the end of the CDR3; the missing end is completed from the germline J gene. The chain employs TRBV5-1 and TRBJ2-7; 9 bases line up with TRBD2. Germline V gene sequence: CDR1 SGHRS, CDR2 YFSETQ. J lost 2 bases, V lost 0 bases, and 3 bases had no gene match. This CDR3 has 15 amino acids. CDR3 bases read: TGCGCCAGCAGCTTGGAAGCGGGAGGCACCTACGAG. Its protein product is CASSLEAGGTYE. Given in full, the CDR3 is CASSLEAGGTYEQYF.

Concerning this clone itself: From the germline J gene comes the end of the CDR3, since the read stops 3 residues before it. This chain uses TRBV7-9 with TRBJ2-5; tentatively, D is TRBD1 (5 bases). The V gene lost 3 bases and the J gene lost 0 bases, with 8 bases spanning the gap. This CDR3 region has 14 residues. Looked up from germline, CDR1 is SEHNR and CDR2 is FQNEAQ (reference sequence). CDR3 DNA, as far as it was read: TGTGCCAGCAGCTTGACAGCGTACCAAGAGACC. Protein: CASSLTAYQET. The complete CDR3 protein is CASSLTAYQETQYF.

Concerning this clone itself: The CDR3 extends 3 residues past the end of the read, so its final part is completed from the germline J gene. The genes are TRBV6-2 or TRBV6-3 and TRBJ2-7; perhaps TRBD2 as D (5 bases). CDR1 and CDR2 from the germline V gene are MNHEY and SVGEGT. Trimming left V 0 bases short and J 4 bases short, with 13 bases between. The CDR3 runs 15 residues. The CDR3: CASSYSSGVRYEQYF. The sequenced part of the CDR3 DNA is TGTGCCAGCAGTTACTCGTCCGGGGTAAGGTACGAG.

CDR3 sequence: CASSAQMNTEAFF. CDR3 DNA (partial): TGTGCCAGCAGCGCTCAGATGAACACTGAA. The gene calls are TRBV5-6 and TRBJ1-1; D gene unclear. The CDR3 goes on 3 residues after the read ends, and that part is filled in from the germline J gene. Trimming removed 4 bases from V and 0 bases from J, with 7 bases in between. The CDR3 covers 13 residues. Germline V gene data show CDR1 as SGHDT and CDR2 as YYEEEE.

Comments on this clone: Read sequence stops 3 residues before the CDR3 end, and the germline J gene provides the missing end. The V call is TRBV19, the J call TRBJ2-1, with TRBD2 matching over 8 bases. CDR1 and CDR2 from the germline V gene are LNHDA and SQIVND (reference sequence). The CDR3 runs to 16 residues. Losses at the gene ends were 5 bases for V and 0 bases for J; bases not matched to a gene: 6. CDR3 amino acids: CASSYPSGSSYNEQFF. The sequenced part of the CDR3 DNA is TGTGCCAGTAGTTACCCAAGCGGGAGCTCCTACAATGAG.

The covered CDR3 bases are TGTGCCAGCAGTGCGTACCGAGCCAATGAG. Amino acids: CASSAYRANE. The full CDR3 protein reads CASSAYRANEQFF. V is TRBV6-1 and J is TRBJ2-1; D is uncertain. The read stops 3 residues short of the end of the CDR3; the missing end is completed from the germline J gene. This CDR3 contains 13 residues. Looked up from germline, CDR1 is MNHNS and CDR2 is SASEGT. V lost 4 bases and J 6 bases, leaving 10 bases between the germline ends.

With respect to this clone: The read halts 3 residues ahead of the CDR3 end, with the missing end drawn from the germline J gene. The rearrangement links TRBV20-1 to TRBJ1-1; TRBD1 matches 12 bases. From germline, CDR1 is DFQATT and CDR2 SNEGSKA (reference sequence). With V trimmed by 6 bases and J by 1 base, 9 bases remained unmatched. CDR3 length equals 16 residues. The part of the CDR3 DNA that was read is TGCAGTGCCCGGGACAGGGGGCAGTTTAGGAACACTGAA. Its translation is CSARDRGQFRNTE. Given in full, the CDR3 is CSARDRGQFRNTEAFF.

Of note for this clone: The read comes to an end 3 residues before the CDR3 does, leaving the germline J gene to fill in the end. The V and J genes are TRBV10-3 and TRBJ1-2, with 8 nucleotides matching TRBD1. The CDR3 is 15 residues long. After removal of 0 bases from V and 5 bases from J, the junction contained 5 bases not matched to a gene. Germline CDR1 and CDR2: ENHRY and SYGVKD. The sequenced CDR3 bases are TGTGCCATCAGTGAGTCAATTGGACAGGGATATGGC. Amino acid sequence: CAISESIGQGYG. The whole CDR3 reads CAISESIGQGYGYTF.

A word on this clone: The CDR3 is cut off 3 residues early in the read; its end comes from the germline J gene. V usage is TRBV29-1 and J usage is TRBJ2-3; a possible D gene is TRBD2 (5 bases). The CDR3 covers 19 residues. Germline CDR1 SQVTM, CDR2 ANQGSEA. Trimming took off 0 bases at V and 3 bases at J, with 25 bases between the two ends. The sequenced CDR3 bases are TGCAGCGTTGAAGATCCAACGAGGGCCCGAGGGCGCCTGACAGATACG. This codes for CSVEDPTRARGRLTDT. Given in full, the CDR3 is CSVEDPTRARGRLTDTQYF.

With regard to this clone: The read terminates 3 residues before the CDR3 end, so the remaining end is supplied by the germline J gene. This chain uses TRBV9 with TRBJ1-2; weak D call: TRBD1 (5 bases). V lost 6 bases to trimming and J lost 7 bases, with 13 bases between them. Germline-derived CDR1 and CDR2 are SGDLS and YYNGEE. There are 12 residues in the CDR3. CDR3: CASNRGVGGYTF. The DNA read from the CDR3 is TGTGCCAGCAATAGAGGGGTTGGTGGC. The full variable domain, in which reference TRBV9 and TRBJ1-2 provide the parts outside the CDR3, is DSGVTQTPKHLITATGQRVTLRCSPRSGDLSVYWYQQSLDQGLQFLIQYYNGEERAKGNILERFSAQQFPDLHSELNLSSLELGDSALYFCASNRGVGGYTFGSGTRLTVV.

Worth noting for this clone: The CDR3 extends 3 residues past the end of the read, so its final part is completed from the germline J gene. The chain employs TRBV9 and TRBJ2-1; D unresolved. Germline V gene sequence: CDR1 SGDLS, CDR2 YYNGEE. Trimming took 5 bases from V and 2 from J, leaving 8 bases between them. This CDR3 is 13 amino acids long. CDR3 residues: CASSPRAYNEQFF. The CDR3 DNA, read in part, is TGTGCCAGCAGTCCTCGGGCCTACAATGAG.

Comments on this clone: Sequencing ends 3 residues short of the CDR3 end; the germline J gene provides the rest. V and J are TRBV20-1 and TRBJ2-2, with no clear D. Germline lookup yields CDR1 DFQATT and CDR2 SNEGSKA (reference sequence). V was clipped by 1 base and J by 5 bases, with 11 bases between them. The CDR3 sequence is 14 residues long. The CDR3 DNA, read in part, is TGCAGTGCTAGAGCTCTGAGAAGGACCGGGGAG. As protein: CSARALRRTGE. The whole CDR3 sequence is CSARALRRTGELFF.

Note on this clone: The read ends 3 residues early relative to the CDR3; the germline J gene fills the gap. The gene calls are TRBV18 and TRBJ1-5; D not certain. Trimming removed 5 bases at V and 4 bases at J, with 15 bases between. The CDR3 has 15 residues. Germline V gene data show CDR1 as KGHSH and CDR2 as LQKENI. CDR3 sequence: CASSTGRGGNQPQHF. The sequenced CDR3 bases are TGTGCCAGCTCAACCGGACGGGGTGGGAATCAGCCC.

Remarks on this clone: Read coverage stops 3 residues before the CDR3 terminus; the germline J gene supplies the remainder. The genes are TRBV20-1 and TRBJ2-7; 8 bases line up with TRBD1. The CDR3 runs 14 residues. Germline V gene lookup returns CDR1 DFQATT and CDR2 SNEGSKA (reference sequence). With V trimmed by 6 bases and J by 3 bases, 10 bases remained unmatched. The CDR3 loop reads CSAETPGTGYEQYF. The CDR3 DNA, read in part, is TGCAGTGCGGAAACACCCGGGACAGGCTACGAG.

For this clone: The CDR3 is cut off 3 residues early in the read; its end comes from the germline J gene. The chain has TRBV28 and TRBJ1-4; D possibly corresponds to TRBD1 (5 bases). CDR3 length: 15 residues. Germline CDR1 and CDR2: MDHEN and SYDVKM. V lost 5 bases and J 4 bases, leaving 14 bases between the germline ends. Partial CDR3 DNA: TGTGCCAGCAGTCCTATGACAGCTAATAATGAAAAA. Amino acids: CASSPMTANNEK. The whole CDR3 is CASSPMTANNEKLFF.

CDR3 residues: CASSSQETQYF. CDR3 bases read: TGTGCCAGCAGCTCGCAAGAGACC. The rearrangement uses TRBV7-2 and TRBJ2-5; D gene unclear. The read gets to within 3 residues of the CDR3 end, and the germline J gene fills in the rest. Trimming cost V 4 bases and J 2 bases, with 2 bases left between them. The CDR3 runs 11 residues. CDR1 is SGHTA, CDR2 FQGNSA, per germline.

Details on this clone: With the read ending 3 residues before the CDR3 end, the germline J gene is used to fill in that end. The J gene is TRBJ1-1, the V gene TRBV4-2; D gene uncertain. Germline CDR1 and CDR2: LGHNA and YNFKEQ. Trimming stripped 0 bases from V and 5 bases from J, with 10 bases between. This CDR3 region has 14 residues. The sequenced CDR3 bases are TGTGCCAGCAGCCAAGAAGTTGGGCAGACTGAA. This gives the protein CASSQEVGQTE. The whole CDR3 reads CASSQEVGQTEAFF.

Notes on this clone: The read is 3 residues too short to cover the CDR3 end, so that end is filled in from the germline J gene. The chain recombines TRBV7-6 with TRBJ2-5; D ambiguous. Trimming removed 1 base from V and 4 bases from J, with 10 bases in between. CDR1 and CDR2 (germline): SGHVS, FNYEAQ. The CDR3 has 14 amino acids. The CDR3 here is CASSLDPGPETQYF. The sequenced part of the CDR3 DNA is TGTGCCAGCAGCTTAGATCCAGGCCCAGAGACC.

CDR3 DNA (partial): TGTGCCAGTAGTATCTCCAGGAGGGGCCCAGGATACACTGAA. It codes for CASSISRRGPGYTE. The full CDR3 protein reads CASSISRRGPGYTEAFF. The gene calls are TRBV19 and TRBJ1-1; the D gene is possibly TRBD1 (5 bases). Sequencing ends 3 residues short of the CDR3 end; the germline J gene provides the rest. V was cut by 3 bases and J by 3 bases, with 20 bases left in between. Germline CDR1 reads LNHDA; CDR2 reads SQIVND (reference sequence). This CDR3 is built from 17 residues.